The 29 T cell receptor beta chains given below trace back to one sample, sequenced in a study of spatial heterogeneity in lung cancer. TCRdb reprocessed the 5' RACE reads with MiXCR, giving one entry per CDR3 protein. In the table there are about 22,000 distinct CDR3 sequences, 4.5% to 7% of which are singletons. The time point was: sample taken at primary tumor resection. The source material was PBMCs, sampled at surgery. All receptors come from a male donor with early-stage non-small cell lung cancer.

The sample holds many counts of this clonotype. The CDR3 DNA follows: TGTGCCAGCAGACCGGGACTAGCGGGAGTGGGGACCGGGGAGCTGTTTTTT. It encodes CASRPGLAGVGTGELFF. The chain is built from TRBV6-2 or TRBV6-3 and TRBJ2-2; TRBD2 matches 14 bases. Losses at the gene ends were 6 bases for V and 5 bases for J; bases not matched to a gene: 8. This CDR3 spans 17 amino acids. Germline V gene sequence: CDR1 MNHEY, CDR2 SVGEGT.

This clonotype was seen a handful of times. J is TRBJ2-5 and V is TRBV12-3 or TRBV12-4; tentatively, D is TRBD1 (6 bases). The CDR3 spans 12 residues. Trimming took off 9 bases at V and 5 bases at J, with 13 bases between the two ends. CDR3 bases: TGTGCCAGTCCGAGGGGGTACGAGACCCAGTACTTC. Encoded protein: CASPRGYETQYF.

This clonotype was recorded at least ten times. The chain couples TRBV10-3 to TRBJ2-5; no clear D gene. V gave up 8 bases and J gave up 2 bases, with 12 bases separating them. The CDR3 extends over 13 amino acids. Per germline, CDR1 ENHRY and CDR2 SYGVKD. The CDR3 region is CAIGWANQETQYF. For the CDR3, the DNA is TGTGCCATCGGGTGGGCAAATCAAGAGACCCAGTACTTC.

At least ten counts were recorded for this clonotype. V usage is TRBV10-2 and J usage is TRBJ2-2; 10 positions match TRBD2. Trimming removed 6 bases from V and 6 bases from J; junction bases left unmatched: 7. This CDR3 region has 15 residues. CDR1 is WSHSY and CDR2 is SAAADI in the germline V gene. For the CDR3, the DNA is TGCGCCAGCAGCGCTAGCGGGAGAGCGGCCGGGGAGCTGTTTTTT. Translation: CASSASGRAAGELFF.

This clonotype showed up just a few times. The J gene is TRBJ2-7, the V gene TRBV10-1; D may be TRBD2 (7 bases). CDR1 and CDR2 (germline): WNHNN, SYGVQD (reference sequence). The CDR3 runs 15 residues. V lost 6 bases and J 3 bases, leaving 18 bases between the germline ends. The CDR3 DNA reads TGCGCCAGCAGAGCGGGACAAACCACCCACTACGAGCAGTACTTC. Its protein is CASRAGQTTHYEQYF.

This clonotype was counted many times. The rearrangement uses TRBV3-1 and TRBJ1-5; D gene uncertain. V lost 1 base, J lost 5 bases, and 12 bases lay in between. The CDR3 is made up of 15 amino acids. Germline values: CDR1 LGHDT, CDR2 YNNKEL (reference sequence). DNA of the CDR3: TGTGCCAGCAGCCAAGGGTCCGACTATTATCAGCCCCAGCATTTT. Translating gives CASSQGSDYYQPQHF.

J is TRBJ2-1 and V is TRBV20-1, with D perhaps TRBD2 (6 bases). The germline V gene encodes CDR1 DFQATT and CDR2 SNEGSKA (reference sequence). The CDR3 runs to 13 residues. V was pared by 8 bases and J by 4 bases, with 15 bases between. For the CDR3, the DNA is TGCAGTCCAACCGGGACTTTATACAATGAGCAGTTCTTC. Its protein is CSPTGTLYNEQFF.

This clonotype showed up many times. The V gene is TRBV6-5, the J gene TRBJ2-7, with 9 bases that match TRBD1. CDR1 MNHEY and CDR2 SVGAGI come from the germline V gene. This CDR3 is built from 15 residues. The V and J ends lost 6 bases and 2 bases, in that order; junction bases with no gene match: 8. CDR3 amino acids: CASSYTGQGAYEQYF. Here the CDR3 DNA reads TGTGCCAGCAGCTACACGGGACAGGGTGCCTACGAGCAGTACTTC.

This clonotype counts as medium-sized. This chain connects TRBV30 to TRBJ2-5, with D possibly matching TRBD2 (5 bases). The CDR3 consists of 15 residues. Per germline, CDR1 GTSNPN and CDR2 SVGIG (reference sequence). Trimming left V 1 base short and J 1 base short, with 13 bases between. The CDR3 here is CAWSAIASSQETQYF. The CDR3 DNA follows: TGTGCCTGGAGTGCCATTGCTAGCAGCCAAGAGACCCAGTACTTC.

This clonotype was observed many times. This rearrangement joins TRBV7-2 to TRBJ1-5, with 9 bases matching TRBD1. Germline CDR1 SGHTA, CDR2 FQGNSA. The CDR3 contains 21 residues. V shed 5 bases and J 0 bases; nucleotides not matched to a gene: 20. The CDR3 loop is CASSRVAVGQGTLYSNQPQHF. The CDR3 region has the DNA TGTGCCAGCAGCCGTGTAGCCGTCGGACAGGGGACTCTTTATAGCAATCAGCCCCAGCATTTT. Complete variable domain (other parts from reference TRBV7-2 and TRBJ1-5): GAGVSQSPSNKVTEKGKDVELRCDPISGHTALYWYRQSLGQGLEFLIYFQGNSAPDKSGLPSDRFSAERTGGSVSTLTIQRTQQEDSAVYLCASSRVAVGQGTLYSNQPQHFGDGTRLSIL.

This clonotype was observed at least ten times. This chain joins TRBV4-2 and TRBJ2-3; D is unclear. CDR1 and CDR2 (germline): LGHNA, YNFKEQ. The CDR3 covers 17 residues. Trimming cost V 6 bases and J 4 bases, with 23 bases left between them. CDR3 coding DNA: TGTGCCAGCAGGTCCGGAGCCACCCAAAGTGCGGCAGATACGCAGTATTTT. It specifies CASRSGATQSAADTQYF.

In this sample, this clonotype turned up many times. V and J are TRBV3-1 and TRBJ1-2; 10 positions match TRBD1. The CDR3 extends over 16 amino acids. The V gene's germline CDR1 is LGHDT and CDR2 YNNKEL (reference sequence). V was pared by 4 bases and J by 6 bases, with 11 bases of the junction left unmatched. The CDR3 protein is CASSRYLDRGQNGYTF. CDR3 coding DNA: TGTGCCAGCAGCCGCTACCTCGACAGGGGGCAGAATGGCTACACCTTC.

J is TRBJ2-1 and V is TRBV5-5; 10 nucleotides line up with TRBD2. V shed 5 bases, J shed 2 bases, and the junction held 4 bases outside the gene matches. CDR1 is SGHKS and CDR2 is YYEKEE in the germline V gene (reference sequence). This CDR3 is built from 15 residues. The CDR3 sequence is CASRLLAGAYNEQFF. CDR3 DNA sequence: TGTGCCAGCAGATTGCTAGCGGGGGCCTACAATGAGCAGTTCTTC.

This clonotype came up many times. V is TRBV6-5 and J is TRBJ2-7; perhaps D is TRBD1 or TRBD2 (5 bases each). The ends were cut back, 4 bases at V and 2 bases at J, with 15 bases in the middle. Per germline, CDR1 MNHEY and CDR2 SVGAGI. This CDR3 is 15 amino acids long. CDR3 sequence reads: CASSFNRDGPYEQYF. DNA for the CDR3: TGTGCCAGCAGTTTCAACCGGGACGGACCCTACGAGCAGTACTTC.

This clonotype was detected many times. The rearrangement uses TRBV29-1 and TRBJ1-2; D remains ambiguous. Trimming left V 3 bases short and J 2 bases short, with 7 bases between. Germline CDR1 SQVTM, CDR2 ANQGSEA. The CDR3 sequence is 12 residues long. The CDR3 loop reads CSVDTRNYGYTF. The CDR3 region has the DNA TGCAGCGTTGATACGCGGAACTATGGCTACACCTTC.

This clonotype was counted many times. CDR3 sequence (DNA): TGTGCCAGCAGCTTAATCACCACAGATACGCAGTATTTT. Its translation: CASSLITTDTQYF. The gene calls are TRBV11-2 and TRBJ2-3; no definite D call. CDR1 is SGHAT, CDR2 FQNNGV, per germline. This CDR3 is built from 13 residues. V lost 2 bases and J lost 2, with 5 bases in between. Combining the CDR3 with reference TRBV11-2 and TRBJ2-3 gives the whole variable domain EAGVAQSPRYKIIEKRQSVAFWCNPISGHATLYWYQQILGQGPKLLIQFQNNGVVDDSQLPKDRFSAERLKGVDSTLKIQPAKLEDSAVYLCASSLITTDTQYFGPGTRLTVL.

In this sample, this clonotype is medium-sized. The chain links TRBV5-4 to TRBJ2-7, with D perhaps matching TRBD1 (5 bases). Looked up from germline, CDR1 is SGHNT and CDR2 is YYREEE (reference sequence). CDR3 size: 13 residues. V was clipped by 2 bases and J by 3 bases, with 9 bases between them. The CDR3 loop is CASSFQGYYEQYF. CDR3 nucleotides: TGTGCCAGCAGCTTCCAGGGCTACTACGAGCAGTACTTC. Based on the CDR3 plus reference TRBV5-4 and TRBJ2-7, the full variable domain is ETGVTQSPTHLIKTRGQQVTLRCSSQSGHNTVSWYQQALGQGPQFIFQYYREEENGRGNFPPRFSGLQFPNYSSELNVNALELDDSALYLCASSFQGYYEQYFGPGTRLTVT.

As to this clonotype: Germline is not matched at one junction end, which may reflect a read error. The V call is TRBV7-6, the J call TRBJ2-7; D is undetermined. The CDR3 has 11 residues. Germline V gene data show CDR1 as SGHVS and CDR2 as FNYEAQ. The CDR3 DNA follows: TGTGTCAGCAGCTTACTCCCCCCACAGTACTTC. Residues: CVSSLLPPQYF.

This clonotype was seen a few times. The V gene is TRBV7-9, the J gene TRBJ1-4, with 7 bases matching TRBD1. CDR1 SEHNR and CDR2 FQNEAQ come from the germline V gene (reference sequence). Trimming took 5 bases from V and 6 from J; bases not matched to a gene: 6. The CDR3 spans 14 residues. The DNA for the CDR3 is TGTGCCAGCAGCCGGACAGGCGGGGATGAAAAACTGTTTTTT. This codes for CASSRTGGDEKLFF.

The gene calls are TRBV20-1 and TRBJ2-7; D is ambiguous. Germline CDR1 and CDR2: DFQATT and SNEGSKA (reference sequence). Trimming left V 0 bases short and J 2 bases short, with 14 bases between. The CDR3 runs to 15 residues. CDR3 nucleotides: TGCAGTGCTAGAGACCTTAGTCGATCTGCCTACGAGCAGTACTTC. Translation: CSARDLSRSAYEQYF.

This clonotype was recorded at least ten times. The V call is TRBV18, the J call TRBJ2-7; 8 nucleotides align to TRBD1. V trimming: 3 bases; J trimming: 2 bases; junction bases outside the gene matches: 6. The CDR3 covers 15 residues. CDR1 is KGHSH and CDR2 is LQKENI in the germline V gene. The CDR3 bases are TGTGCCAGCTCACCTAACGGACAGGGCGCCTACGAGCAGTACTTC. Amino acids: CASSPNGQGAYEQYF.

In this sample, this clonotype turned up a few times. Written as DNA, the CDR3 is TGTGCCAGCAGCCTAGACAGGGCTGGGGCCAACGTCCTGACTTTC. Translated, it gives CASSLDRAGANVLTF. The chain joins TRBV7-3 to TRBJ2-6; 7 bases are a match to TRBD1. Germline V lookup: CDR1 SGHTA, CDR2 FQGTGA. The CDR3 covers 15 residues. V lost 5 bases to trimming and J lost 2 bases; unmatched junction nucleotides: 3. Looking up the rest from reference TRBV7-3 and TRBJ2-6 gives the full variable domain: GAGVSQTPSNKVTEKGKYVELRCDPISGHTALYWYRQSLGQGPEFLIYFQGTGAADDSGLPNDRFFAVRPEGSVSTLKIQRTERGDSAVYLCASSLDRAGANVLTFGAGSRLTVL.

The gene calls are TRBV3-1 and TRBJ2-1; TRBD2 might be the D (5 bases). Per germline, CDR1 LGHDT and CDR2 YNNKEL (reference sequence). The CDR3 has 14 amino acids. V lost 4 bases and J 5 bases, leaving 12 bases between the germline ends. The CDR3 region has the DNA TGTGCCAGCAGCCCCAATTGGGAGAACAATGAGCAGTTCTTC. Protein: CASSPNWENNEQFF.

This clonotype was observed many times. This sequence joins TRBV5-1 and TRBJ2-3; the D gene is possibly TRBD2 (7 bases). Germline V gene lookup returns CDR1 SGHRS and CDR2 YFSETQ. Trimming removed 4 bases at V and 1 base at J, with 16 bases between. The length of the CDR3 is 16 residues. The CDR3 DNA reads TGCGCCAGCAGCCCACTCGGAGGGGGGGGCACAGATACGCAGTATTTT. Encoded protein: CASSPLGGGGTDTQYF.

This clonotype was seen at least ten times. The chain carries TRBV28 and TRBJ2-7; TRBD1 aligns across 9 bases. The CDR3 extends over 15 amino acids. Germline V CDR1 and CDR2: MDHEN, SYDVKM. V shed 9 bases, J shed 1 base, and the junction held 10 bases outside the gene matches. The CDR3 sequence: CASRVLGQGSYEQYF. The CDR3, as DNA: TGTGCCAGTAGGGTCCTCGGACAGGGGTCCTACGAGCAGTACTTC.

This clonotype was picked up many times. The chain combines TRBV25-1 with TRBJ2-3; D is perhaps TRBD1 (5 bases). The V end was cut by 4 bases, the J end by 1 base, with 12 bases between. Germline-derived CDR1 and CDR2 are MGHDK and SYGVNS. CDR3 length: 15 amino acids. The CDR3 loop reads CASSAFTGGTDTQYF. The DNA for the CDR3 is TGTGCCAGCAGTGCTTTCACAGGTGGCACAGATACGCAGTATTTT.

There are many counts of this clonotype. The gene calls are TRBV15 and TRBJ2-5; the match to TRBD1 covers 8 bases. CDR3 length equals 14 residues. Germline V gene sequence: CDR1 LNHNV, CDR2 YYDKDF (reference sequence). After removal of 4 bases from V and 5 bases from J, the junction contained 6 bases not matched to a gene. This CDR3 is CATSIRTGSETQYF. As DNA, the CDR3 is TGTGCCACCAGCATTAGGACAGGGTCCGAGACCCAGTACTTC.

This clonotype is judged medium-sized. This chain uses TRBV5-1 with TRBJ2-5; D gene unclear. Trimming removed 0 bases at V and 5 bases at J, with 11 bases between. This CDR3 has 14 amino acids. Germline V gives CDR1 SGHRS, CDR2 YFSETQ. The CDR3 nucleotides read TGCGCCAGCAGCTTGGTCGACGCTCCGGAGACCCAGTACTTC. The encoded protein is CASSLVDAPETQYF. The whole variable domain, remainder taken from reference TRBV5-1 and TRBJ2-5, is KAGVTQTPRYLIKTRGQQVTLSCSPISGHRSVSWYQQTPGQGLQFLFEYFSETQRNKGNFPGRFSGRQFSNSRSEMNVSTLELGDSALYLCASSLVDAPETQYFGPGTRLLVL.

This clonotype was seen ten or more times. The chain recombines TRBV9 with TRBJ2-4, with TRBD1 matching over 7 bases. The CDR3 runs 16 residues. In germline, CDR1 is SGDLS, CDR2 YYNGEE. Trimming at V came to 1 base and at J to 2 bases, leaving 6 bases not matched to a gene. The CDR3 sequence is CASSVREQGPKNIQYF. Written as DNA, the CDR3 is TGTGCCAGCAGCGTAAGGGAACAGGGGCCCAAAAACATTCAGTACTTC.